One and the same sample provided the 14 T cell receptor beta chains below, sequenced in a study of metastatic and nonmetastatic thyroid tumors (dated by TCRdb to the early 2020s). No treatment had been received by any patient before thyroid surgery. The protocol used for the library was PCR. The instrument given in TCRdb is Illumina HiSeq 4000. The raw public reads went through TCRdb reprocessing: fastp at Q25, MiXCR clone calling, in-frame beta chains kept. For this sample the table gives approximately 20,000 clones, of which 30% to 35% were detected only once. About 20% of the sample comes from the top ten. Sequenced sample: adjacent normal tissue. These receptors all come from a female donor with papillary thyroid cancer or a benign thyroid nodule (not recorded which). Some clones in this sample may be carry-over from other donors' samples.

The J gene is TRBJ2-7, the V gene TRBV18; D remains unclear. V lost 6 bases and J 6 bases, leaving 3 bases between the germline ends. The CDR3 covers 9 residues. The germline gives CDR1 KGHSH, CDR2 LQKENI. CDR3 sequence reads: CASSPEQYF. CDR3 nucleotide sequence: TGTGCCAGCTCCCCCGAGCAGTACTTC.

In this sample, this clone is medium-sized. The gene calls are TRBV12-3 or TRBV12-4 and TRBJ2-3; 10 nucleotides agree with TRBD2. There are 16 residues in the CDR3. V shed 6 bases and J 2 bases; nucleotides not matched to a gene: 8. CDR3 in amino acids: CASSPEAGGFTDTQYF. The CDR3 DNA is TGTGCCAGCAGCCCTGAAGCGGGGGGGTTCACAGATACGCAGTATTTT.

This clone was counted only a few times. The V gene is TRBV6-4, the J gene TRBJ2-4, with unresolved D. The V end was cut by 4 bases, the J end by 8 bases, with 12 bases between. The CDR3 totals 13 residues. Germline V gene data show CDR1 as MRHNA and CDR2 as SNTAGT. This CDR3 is CASSVRPLDIQYF. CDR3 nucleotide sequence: TGTGCCAGCAGTGTAAGGCCCCTAGACATTCAGTACTTC.

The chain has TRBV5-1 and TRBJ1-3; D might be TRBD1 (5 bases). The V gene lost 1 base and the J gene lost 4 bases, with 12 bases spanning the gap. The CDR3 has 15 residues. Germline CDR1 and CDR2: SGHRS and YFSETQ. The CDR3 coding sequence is TGCGCCAGCAGCTTGCCCAGGGTCTCGGGAAACACCATATATTTT. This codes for CASSLPRVSGNTIYF.

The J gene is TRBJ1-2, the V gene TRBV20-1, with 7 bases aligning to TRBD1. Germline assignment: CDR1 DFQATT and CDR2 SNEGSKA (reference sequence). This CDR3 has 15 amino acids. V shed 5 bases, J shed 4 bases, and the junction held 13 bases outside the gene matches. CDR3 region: CSAVPGQRRGYGYTF. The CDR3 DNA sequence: TGCAGTGCTGTCCCGGGACAGCGTCGTGGCTATGGCTACACCTTC.

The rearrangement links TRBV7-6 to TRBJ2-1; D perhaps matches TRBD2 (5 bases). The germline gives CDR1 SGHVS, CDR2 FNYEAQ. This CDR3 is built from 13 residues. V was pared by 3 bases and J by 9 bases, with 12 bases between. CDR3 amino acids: CASSLDQAGEQFF. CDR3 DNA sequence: TGTGCCAGCAGCTTGGACCAGGCGGGTGAGCAGTTCTTC.

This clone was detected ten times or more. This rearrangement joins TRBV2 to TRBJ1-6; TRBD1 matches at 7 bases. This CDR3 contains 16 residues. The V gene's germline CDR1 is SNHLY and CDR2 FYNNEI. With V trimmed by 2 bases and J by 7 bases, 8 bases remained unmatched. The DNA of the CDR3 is TGTGCCAGCAGTGAAAGGGGGGACAGCCCGAATTCACCCCTCCACTTT. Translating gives CASSERGDSPNSPLHF.

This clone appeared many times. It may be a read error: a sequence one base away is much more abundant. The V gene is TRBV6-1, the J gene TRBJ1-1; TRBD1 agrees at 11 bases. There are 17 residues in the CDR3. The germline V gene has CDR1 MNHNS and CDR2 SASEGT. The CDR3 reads CTSSEPGTGGGVGEAFF. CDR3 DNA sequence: TGTACCAGCAGTGAACCGGGGACAGGGGGTGGGGTAGGTGAAGCTTTCTTT.

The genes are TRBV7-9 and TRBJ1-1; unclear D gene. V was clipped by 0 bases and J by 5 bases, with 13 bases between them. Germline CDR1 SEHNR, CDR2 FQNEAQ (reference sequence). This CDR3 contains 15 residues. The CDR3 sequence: CASSLARESRTEAFF. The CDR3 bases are TGTGCCAGCAGCTTAGCGCGGGAGAGTCGGACTGAAGCTTTCTTT. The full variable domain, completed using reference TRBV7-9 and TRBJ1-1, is DTGVSQNPRHKITKRGQNVTFRCDPISEHNRLYWYRQTLGQGPEFLTYFQNEAQLEKSRLLSDRFSAERPKGSFSTLEIQRTEQGDSAMYLCASSLARESRTEAFFGQGTRLTVV.

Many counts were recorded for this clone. In DNA, the CDR3 is TGCAGTGCGAATGACGGACAGGGAAGCAATCAGCCCCAGCATTTT. Translation: CSANDGQGSNQPQHF. The V call is TRBV20-1, the J call TRBJ1-5, with 8 bases aligning to TRBD1. CDR1 and CDR2 from the germline V gene are DFQATT and SNEGSKA (reference sequence). CDR3 length equals 15 residues. The V gene end was trimmed by 6 bases and the J gene end by 1 base; junction bases not matched to a gene: 8.

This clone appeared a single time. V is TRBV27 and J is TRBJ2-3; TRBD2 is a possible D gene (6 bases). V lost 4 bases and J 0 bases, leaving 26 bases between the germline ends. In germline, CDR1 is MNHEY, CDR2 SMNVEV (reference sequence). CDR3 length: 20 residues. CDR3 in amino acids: CASSSVEGLFAGTSTDTQYF. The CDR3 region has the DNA TGTGCCAGCAGTTCGGTAGAGGGCCTTTTTGCGGGGACTAGCACAGATACGCAGTATTTT.

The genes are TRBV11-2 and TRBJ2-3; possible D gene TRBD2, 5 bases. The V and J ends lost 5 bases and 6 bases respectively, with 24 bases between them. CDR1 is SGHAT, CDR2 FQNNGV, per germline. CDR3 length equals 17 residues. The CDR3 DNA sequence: TGTGCCAGCAGCCACTCCGGGAATAGCATCGGAGAGGATACGCAGTATTTT. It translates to CASSHSGNSIGEDTQYF.

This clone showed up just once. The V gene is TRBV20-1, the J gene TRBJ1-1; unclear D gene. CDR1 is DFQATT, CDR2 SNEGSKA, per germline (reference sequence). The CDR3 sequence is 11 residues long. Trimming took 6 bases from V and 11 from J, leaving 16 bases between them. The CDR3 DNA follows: TGCAGTGCGCCTGTGGGGTTAGTGGCTTTCTTT. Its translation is CSAPVGLVAFF.

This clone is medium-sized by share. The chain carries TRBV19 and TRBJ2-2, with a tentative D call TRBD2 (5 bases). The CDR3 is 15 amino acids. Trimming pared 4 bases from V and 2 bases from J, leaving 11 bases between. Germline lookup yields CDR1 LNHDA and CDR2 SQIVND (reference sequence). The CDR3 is CASSRVEGNTGELFF. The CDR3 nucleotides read TGTGCCAGTAGTAGAGTTGAGGGAAACACCGGGGAGCTGTTTTTT.